This TCR beta chain was retrieved from a study of Tregs in tolerant kidney transplant recipients. Study overall: The nonmyeloablative bone marrow transplants came from related graft donors, with transient mixed chimerism. Points from the study as a whole: For some patients, primers changed over time, blocking nucleotide-level comparison.

With respect to this clone: Antigen: not known.

Unmatched junction bases numbered 12, after V lost 0 bases and J lost 7 bases. This CDR3 contains 19 residues. Germline CDR1 LNHNV, CDR2 YYDKDF (reference sequence). Data came from immunoSEQ multiplex PCR; TCRdb stores just in-frame clones and leaves some out. Among about 110,000 clones listed, nearly 90% were seen once. This sample comprised CD4+ T cells from blood, obtained before the transplant. This chain connects TRBV15 to TRBJ2-1; 13 nucleotides align to TRBD2. The source is a human donor who received a combined kidney and bone marrow transplant. The CDR3 DNA follows: TGTGCCACCAGCAGAGATACGGGACTAGCGGGGTTTCCTGGGAATGAGCAGTTCTTC. Its translation is CATSRDTGLAGFPGNEQFF.